The 5 T cell receptor beta chains listed next were all sequenced from one sample in a study of siplizumab effects on memory and regulatory T cells. Using immunoSEQ multiplex PCR, the repertoire was profiled, and TCRdb retains in-frame clones only, with some absent. The table includes roughly 100,000 clones, 90% to 95% detected once. Sequencing was performed on CD4+ T cells sorted from blood. Every receptor here comes from a human donor in good health.

CDR3: CASSAGQGSAGANVLTF. CDR3 coding DNA: TGCGCCAGCAGCGCGGGACAGGGGTCAGCTGGGGCCAACGTCCTGACTTTC. This chain connects TRBV4-1 to TRBJ2-6, with 10 nucleotides matching TRBD1. CDR3 length: 17 amino acids. Unmatched junction bases numbered 6, after V lost 5 bases and J lost 2 bases. Germline CDR1 and CDR2: MGHRA and YSYEKL.

V usage is TRBV5-1 and J usage is TRBJ2-1, with 8 bases fitting TRBD2. V lost 3 bases, J lost 10 bases, and 15 bases stayed unmatched. The CDR3 totals 16 residues. Germline V gene lookup returns CDR1 SGHRS and CDR2 YFSETQ. CDR3 region: CASSSTGTRRKGEQFF. The CDR3 region has the DNA TGCGCCAGCAGCTCCACCGGGACTAGGAGAAAGGGCGAGCAGTTCTTC. Full variable domain (remainder filled in from reference TRBV5-1 and TRBJ2-1): KAGVTQTPRYLIKTRGQQVTLSCSPISGHRSVSWYQQTPGQGLQFLFEYFSETQRNKGNFPGRFSGRQFSNSRSEMNVSTLELGDSALYLCASSSTGTRRKGEQFFGPGTRLTVL.

V gene TRBV19 combines with J gene TRBJ1-2, with D perhaps TRBD1 (5 bases). Germline assignment: CDR1 LNHDA and CDR2 SQIVND (reference sequence). The CDR3 is 14 amino acids. Trimming pared 0 bases from V and 7 bases from J, leaving 12 bases between. This CDR3 reads CASSIDRRGAGYTF. DNA for the CDR3: TGTGCCAGTAGTATAGATCGGCGCGGGGCTGGCTACACCTTC. Full variable domain (missing parts from reference TRBV19 and TRBJ1-2): DGGITQSPKYLFRKEGQNVTLSCEQNLNHDAMYWYRQDPGQGLRLIYYSQIVNDFQKGDIAEGYSVSREKKESFPLTVTSAQKNPTAFYLCASSIDRRGAGYTFGSGTRLTVV.

The chain is built from TRBV11-2 and TRBJ2-5; possibly TRBD2 for D (5 bases). The germline V and J ends were trimmed by 3 bases and 2 bases, with 10 bases remaining between them. Germline V lookup: CDR1 SGHAT, CDR2 FQNNGV. This CDR3 is 14 amino acids long. CDR3 protein: CASSFFGKQETQYF. DNA for the CDR3: TGTGCCAGCAGCTTTTTCGGGAAACAAGAGACCCAGTACTTC.

V gene TRBV19 combines with J gene TRBJ1-2; D perhaps matches TRBD1 (5 bases). V was shortened by 3 bases and J by 4 bases, with 12 bases between the two germline ends. This CDR3 has 14 residues. Germline values: CDR1 LNHDA, CDR2 SQIVND (reference sequence). The CDR3 DNA reads as TGTGCCAGTAGTATTGGAGGGGATGGCTATGGCTACACCTTC. Amino acids: CASSIGGDGYGYTF.